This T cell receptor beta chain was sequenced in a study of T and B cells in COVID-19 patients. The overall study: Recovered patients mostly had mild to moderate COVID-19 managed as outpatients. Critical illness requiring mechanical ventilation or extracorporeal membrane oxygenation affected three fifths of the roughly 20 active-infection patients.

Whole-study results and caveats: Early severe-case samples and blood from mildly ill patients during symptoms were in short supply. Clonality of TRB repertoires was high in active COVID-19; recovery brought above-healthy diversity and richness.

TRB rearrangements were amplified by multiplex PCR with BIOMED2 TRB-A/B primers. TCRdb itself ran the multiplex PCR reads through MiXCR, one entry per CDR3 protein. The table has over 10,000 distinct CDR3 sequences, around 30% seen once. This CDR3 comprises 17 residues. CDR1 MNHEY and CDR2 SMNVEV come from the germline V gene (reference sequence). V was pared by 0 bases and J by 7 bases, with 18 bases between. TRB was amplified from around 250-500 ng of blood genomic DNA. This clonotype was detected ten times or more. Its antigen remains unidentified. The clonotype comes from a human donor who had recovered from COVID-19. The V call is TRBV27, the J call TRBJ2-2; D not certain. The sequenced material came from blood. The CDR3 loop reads CASSLSPRPQRGGELFF. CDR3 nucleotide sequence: TGTGCCAGCAGTTTATCCCCCCGTCCCCAACGCGGCGGGGAGCTGTTTTTT.